Detailed here is one T cell receptor beta chain. This entry comes from a study of OX40 agonist ivuxolimab in advanced cancers. Overall study context: The group had a mean age of about 60 years, ranged from roughly 20 to 80, and was roughly 80% male.

Profiled with immunoSEQ multiplex PCR; TCRdb holds only in-frame clones, not every one. The profile shows 65,000 to 95,000 clones, under 90% of them singletons. The TCR comes from an adult with an advanced solid tumor such as melanoma, head and neck, liver or kidney cancer. Material: CD4+ or CD8+ T cells sorted from blood, obtained in a trial of the OX40 agonist ivuxolimab.

Written as DNA, the CDR3 is TGTGCCAGCTCACCACCGTCGACAGGGGAGGTAAACACCATATATTTT. The encoded protein is CASSPPSTGEVNTIYF. V gene TRBV18 combines with J gene TRBJ1-3, with 8 bases identical to TRBD1. The length of the CDR3 is 16 residues. Germline V CDR1 and CDR2: KGHSH, LQKENI. V lost 0 bases to trimming and J lost 6 bases; unmatched junction nucleotides: 7.